Each of the 28 T cell receptor beta chains below was sequenced from the same sample in a study of OX40 agonist ivuxolimab in advanced cancers. Libraries were prepared by immunoSEQ multiplex PCR; TCRdb keeps only in-frame clonotypes and omits some of them. The sample yields more than 45,000 clones, roughly 90% seen once. The sample consisted of CD4+ or CD8+ T cells sorted from blood, taken in a trial of the OX40 agonist ivuxolimab. All receptors come from an adult with an advanced solid tumor such as melanoma, head and neck, liver or kidney cancer.

This clone was seen a few times. The chain couples TRBV5-1 to TRBJ2-3, with 11 bases lining up with TRBD2. V was pared by 4 bases and J by 5 bases, with 3 bases of the junction left unmatched. The CDR3 consists of 14 residues. Germline V gene data show CDR1 as SGHRS and CDR2 as YFSETQ. CDR3 residues: CASSGGTSGDTQYF. The CDR3 DNA is TGCGCCAGCAGCGGCGGGACTAGCGGAGATACGCAGTATTTT.

The gene calls are TRBV27 and TRBJ2-7; D perhaps matches TRBD2 (5 bases). With 7 bases removed from V and 1 base from J, the gap between germline ends came to 11 bases. This CDR3 spans 13 amino acids. The V gene's germline CDR1 is MNHEY and CDR2 SMNVEV (reference sequence). In DNA, the CDR3 is TGTGCCAGCAAAAAGGGAGATTCCTACGAGCAGTACTTC. Amino acid sequence: CASKKGDSYEQYF.

V and J are TRBV10-1 and TRBJ2-1; D possibly corresponds to TRBD2 (6 bases). This CDR3 region has 14 residues. Germline lookup yields CDR1 WNHNN and CDR2 SYGVQD (reference sequence). V shed 3 bases and J shed 6 bases, with 12 bases lying between them. The CDR3 sequence is CASSDMVGGNEQFF. In nucleotides, the CDR3 is TGCGCCAGCAGTGATATGGTCGGGGGCAATGAGCAGTTCTTC.

The rearrangement joins TRBV7-9 to TRBJ1-6, with D possibly TRBD1 on 6 matching bases. Germline-derived CDR1 and CDR2 are SEHNR and FQNEAQ (reference sequence). The CDR3 has 14 residues. V was trimmed by 1 base and J by 10 bases, leaving 11 bases between them. CDR3 nucleotide sequence: TGTGCCAGCAGCTTAGTCGGGGGGCTCTCACCCCTCCACTTT. It specifies CASSLVGGLSPLHF.

This clone was observed a single time. This chain links TRBV30 with TRBJ1-5; unclear D gene. Germline V gives CDR1 GTSNPN, CDR2 SVGIG (reference sequence). Trimming cost V 2 bases and J 0 bases, with 8 bases left between them. The CDR3 is 14 residues long. CDR3 nucleotides: TGTGCCTGGAGTACACCAGGTAGCAATCAGCCCCAGCATTTT. This gives the protein CAWSTPGSNQPQHF.

The V call is TRBV6-5, the J call TRBJ2-7; 8 bases are shared with TRBD1. CDR3 length equals 14 residues. The junction had 4 bases not matched to a gene; V was cut back by 6 bases and J by 0 bases. CDR1 is MNHEY and CDR2 is SVGAGI in the germline V gene. The CDR3: CASRAGGGSYEQYF. The CDR3 nucleotides are TGTGCCAGCAGAGCAGGGGGCGGCTCCTACGAGCAGTACTTC.

J is TRBJ2-2 and V is TRBV5-6; D might be TRBD1 or TRBD2, each matching 5 bases. This CDR3 region has 12 residues. The germline V and J ends were trimmed by 2 bases and 7 bases, with 6 bases remaining between them. Germline-derived CDR1 and CDR2 are SGHDT and YYEEEE. The CDR3 nucleotides read TGTGCCAGCAGCTTTGGGGGCGGGGAGCTGTTTTTT. Translating gives CASSFGGGELFF.

Regarding this clone: One end of the junction varies from germline; a read error may be responsible. Additional DNA sequences in this sample encode the identical CDR3. The chain combines TRBV29-1 with TRBJ2-5; D possibly corresponds to TRBD1 (5 bases). Germline V gene sequence: CDR1 SQVTM, CDR2 ANQGSEA. The CDR3 extends over 12 amino acids. The CDR3 is CSAARGQETQYF. CDR3 sequence (DNA): TGCAGCGCCGCAAGGGGCCAAGAGACCCAATACTTC.

The J gene is TRBJ2-1, the V gene TRBV12-5; D assignment may be TRBD1 or TRBD2 (6 bases each). The length of the CDR3 is 15 residues. Germline CDR1 is LGHNT and CDR2 is FRNRAP. V lost 1 base and J lost 6, with 13 bases in between. CDR3 in amino acids: CASGLGLVGGNEQFF. CDR3 bases: TGTGCTAGTGGTTTGGGACTAGTAGGGGGCAATGAGCAGTTCTTC.

The chain is built from TRBV29-1 and TRBJ2-2; D is perhaps TRBD1 or TRBD2 (5 bases each). There are 13 residues in the CDR3. Germline V gene data show CDR1 as SQVTM and CDR2 as ANQGSEA. V lost 6 bases, J lost 5 bases, and 13 bases lay in between. CDR3 coding DNA: TGCAGCGTCAAGTGGGGCGGGACCGGGGAGCTGTTTTTT. It codes for CSVKWGGTGELFF.

This chain connects TRBV5-4 to TRBJ1-3, with D unclear. The CDR3 sequence is 12 residues long. Germline-derived CDR1 and CDR2 are SGHNT and YYREEE (reference sequence). With 3 bases removed from V and 4 bases from J, the gap between germline ends came to 5 bases. As DNA, the CDR3 is TGTGCCAGCAGCTCTACAGGAAACACCATATATTTT. It specifies CASSSTGNTIYF.

The J gene is TRBJ2-5, the V gene TRBV2; 11 bases agree with TRBD2. The J call may be faulty, since TRBJ2-7 better matches the DNA end. The CDR3 is 14 amino acids. The germline gives CDR1 SNHLY, CDR2 FYNNEI. CDR3 in DNA: TGTGCCAGCAGGCGACTAGCGGGAATCGGCGAGCAGTACTTC. Translating gives CASRRLAGIGEQYF.

As DNA, the CDR3 is TGTGCCAGCAGTGACCCCAGGGGGCAACCTCGGCAGCCCCAGCATTTT. Its translation is CASSDPRGQPRQPQHF. The J gene is TRBJ1-5, the V gene TRBV2; 8 nucleotides match TRBD1. Germline assignment: CDR1 SNHLY and CDR2 FYNNEI. V dropped 3 bases and J dropped 7; count of bases not matched to a gene: 11. The CDR3 is 16 amino acids.

The J gene is TRBJ2-7, the V gene TRBV29-1; unclear D gene. Germline loops: CDR1 SQVTM, CDR2 ANQGSEA. The V end lost 4 bases, the J end lost 1 base, and 5 bases lay between the germline ends. This CDR3 region has 11 residues. The CDR3 coding sequence is TGCAGCGTTGTCAATTCCTACGAGCAGTACTTC. Protein: CSVVNSYEQYF.

J is TRBJ2-7 and V is TRBV14; D is unclear. From germline, CDR1 is SGHDN and CDR2 FVKESK. V lost 0 bases and J 2 bases, leaving 5 bases between the germline ends. CDR3 length: 13 residues. CDR3 DNA sequence: TGTGCCAGCAGCCAAGACCGGCCCTACGAGCAGTACTTC. This sequence encodes CASSQDRPYEQYF.

This clone has only one observation. CDR3 DNA sequence: TGCGCCAGCAGCTTGGTCGCAGGTTACGTCAATGAGCAGTTCTTC. Protein: CASSLVAGYVNEQFF. V is TRBV5-1 and J is TRBJ2-1; D is uncertain. Trimming shortened V by 0 bases and J by 6 bases, and 13 bases separated the two germline ends. This CDR3 spans 15 amino acids. Per germline, CDR1 SGHRS and CDR2 YFSETQ.

This rearrangement joins TRBV30 to TRBJ1-2; TRBD1 might be the D (5 bases). V lost 5 bases, J lost 7 bases, and 11 bases lay in between. CDR1 and CDR2 (germline): GTSNPN, SVGIG (reference sequence). There are 11 residues in the CDR3. CDR3 region: CAWGADSGYTF. The CDR3 bases are TGTGCCTGGGGCGCAGACAGTGGCTACACCTTC.

This clone has more than one count but fewer than ten. This chain joins TRBV28 and TRBJ2-7, with TRBD1 matching 7 bases. Looked up from germline, CDR1 is MDHEN and CDR2 is SYDVKM. CDR3 size: 12 residues. V lost 4 bases and J lost 6; bases outside the gene matches: 3. This CDR3 is CASSWDRGEQYF. The CDR3 nucleotides are TGTGCCAGCAGTTGGGACAGAGGCGAGCAGTACTTC.

This clone was counted between two and nine times. The chain uses TRBV5-4 and TRBJ2-5, with TRBD2 identical over 8 bases. The CDR3 consists of 16 residues. V trimming: 1 base; J trimming: 5 bases; junction bases outside the gene matches: 10. Germline V gene sequence: CDR1 SGHNT, CDR2 YYREEE (reference sequence). DNA for the CDR3: TGTGCCAGCAGCTTGTTGTCGGGAGGGCCGAGGGAGACCCAGTACTTC. This gives the protein CASSLLSGGPRETQYF. Looking up the rest from reference TRBV5-4 and TRBJ2-5 gives the full variable domain: ETGVTQSPTHLIKTRGQQVTLRCSSQSGHNTVSWYQQALGQGPQFIFQYYREEENGRGNFPPRFSGLQFPNYSSELNVNALELDDSALYLCASSLLSGGPRETQYFGPGTRLLVL.

This rearrangement joins TRBV9 to TRBJ2-7, with 10 bases that match TRBD2. Trimming took 0 bases from V and 4 from J; bases not matched to a gene: 4. Germline CDR1 reads SGDLS; CDR2 reads YYNGEE. The CDR3 extends over 15 amino acids. In DNA, the CDR3 is TGTGCCAGCAGCGTAGATCCTAGCGGGAGTTACGAGCAGTACTTC. It is translated as CASSVDPSGSYEQYF. Full variable domain (outside the CDR3, taken from reference TRBV9 and TRBJ2-7): DSGVTQTPKHLITATGQRVTLRCSPRSGDLSVYWYQQSLDQGLQFLIQYYNGEERAKGNILERFSAQQFPDLHSELNLSSLELGDSALYFCASSVDPSGSYEQYFGPGTRLTVT.

This rearrangement joins TRBV7-9 to TRBJ2-3, with 7 positions matching TRBD1. This CDR3 contains 14 residues. The junction had 6 bases not matched to a gene; V was cut back by 4 bases and J by 5 bases. Germline V gene sequence: CDR1 SEHNR, CDR2 FQNEAQ (reference sequence). The CDR3 here is CASSSDRVLDTQYF. In DNA, the CDR3 is TGTGCCAGCAGCTCCGACAGGGTTCTAGATACGCAGTATTTT.

This chain uses TRBV30 with TRBJ2-5, with TRBD1 as a possible D gene (5 bases). CDR1 GTSNPN and CDR2 SVGIG come from the germline V gene (reference sequence). This CDR3 is built from 13 residues. V lost 3 bases and J 5 bases, leaving 13 bases between the germline ends. CDR3 protein: CAWRWGNRETQYF. For the CDR3, the DNA is TGTGCCTGGAGGTGGGGCAATCGGGAGACCCAGTACTTC.

The chain uses TRBV30 and TRBJ2-7; D gene unclear. The CDR3 totals 13 residues. Germline CDR1 reads GTSNPN; CDR2 reads SVGIG (reference sequence). Deletions cut 0 bases from V and 1 base from J, with 7 bases between. CDR3: CAWSVRSSYEQYF. The DNA for the CDR3 is TGTGCCTGGAGTGTACGGTCATCCTACGAGCAGTACTTC.

The chain joins TRBV10-3 to TRBJ2-7, with 8 bases fitting TRBD2. The CDR3 sequence is 14 residues long. The germline V gene encodes CDR1 ENHRY and CDR2 SYGVKD. The J segment lost 0 bases and the V segment lost 10 bases, leaving 8 bases of the junction unmatched. CDR3 region: CASTLTSGSYEQYF. In DNA form, the CDR3 reads TGTGCCAGCACCCTCACTAGCGGCTCCTACGAGCAGTACTTC.

The chain uses TRBV11-1 and TRBJ2-7, with no clear D. V lost 5 bases and J lost 6, with 14 bases in between. Germline V lookup: CDR1 SGHAT, CDR2 FQDESV (reference sequence). The CDR3 sequence is 13 residues long. The CDR3 DNA reads as TGTGCCAGCAGCCTTCGAGTAGACGGCGAGCAGTACTTC. The encoded protein is CASSLRVDGEQYF.

The rearrangement joins TRBV12-1 to TRBJ2-1; the table's D gene call, TRBD2, was not cross checked with the DNA. TRBV12-1 is a documented pseudogene. This CDR3 is built from 15 residues. The CDR3: CASSVSSRTYNEQFF. In DNA form, the CDR3 reads TGTGCCAGCAGCGTTTCTAGCCGCACCTACAATGAGCAGTTCTTC.

J is TRBJ2-3 and V is TRBV28; D perhaps matches TRBD1 (6 bases). V lost 2 bases and J lost 1, with 10 bases in between. Germline CDR1 MDHEN, CDR2 SYDVKM. This CDR3 has 15 residues. CDR3 sequence reads: CASSLQAGGTDTQYF. CDR3 DNA sequence: TGTGCCAGCAGTTTACAAGCAGGGGGCACAGATACGCAGTATTTT.

This clone was picked up one time. The rearrangement joins TRBV6-4 to TRBJ2-7; 15 bases agree with TRBD2. V was clipped by 6 bases and J by 4 bases; unmatched bases: 10. The CDR3 contains 17 residues. CDR1 MRHNA and CDR2 SNTAGT come from the germline V gene. DNA for the CDR3: TGTGCCAGCAGGGACGGGACTAGCGGGAGGAAGATATACGAGCAGTACTTC. Translation gives CASRDGTSGRKIYEQYF.